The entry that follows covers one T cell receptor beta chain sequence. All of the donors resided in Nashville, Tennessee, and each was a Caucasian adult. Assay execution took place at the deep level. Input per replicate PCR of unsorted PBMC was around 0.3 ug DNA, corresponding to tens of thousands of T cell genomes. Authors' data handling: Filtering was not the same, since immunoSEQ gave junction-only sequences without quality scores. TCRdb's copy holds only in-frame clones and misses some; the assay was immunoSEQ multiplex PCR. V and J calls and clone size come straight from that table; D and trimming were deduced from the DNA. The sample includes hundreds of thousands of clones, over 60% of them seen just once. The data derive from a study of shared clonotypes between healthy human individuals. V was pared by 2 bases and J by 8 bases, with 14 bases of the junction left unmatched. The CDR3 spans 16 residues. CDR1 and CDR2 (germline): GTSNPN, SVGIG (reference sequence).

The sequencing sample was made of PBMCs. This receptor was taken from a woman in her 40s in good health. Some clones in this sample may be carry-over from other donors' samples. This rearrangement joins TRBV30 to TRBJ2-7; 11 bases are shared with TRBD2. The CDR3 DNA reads TGTGCCTGGAGTCTTTTAGCGGGAGGGCCCTCCGACAAGCAGTACTTC. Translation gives CAWSLLAGGPSDKQYF.